The sequence of this TCR beta chain was determined in a study of T-cell reconstitution after alpha-beta-depleted transplantation in children. Notes on the study in general: Newly produced T cells mostly provided counts and TCRbeta diversity after one year, as hyperexpanded clones declined. Certain patients had high TCRbeta diversity at day 60, and it came from recipient T cells and thymic progenitors that survived. Reportedly, roughly two months post-transplant, alpha-beta T cells arose from several hundred expanded graft clones.

This CDR3 comprises 15 residues. CDR1 and CDR2 from the germline V gene are MNHNS and SASEGT. Trimming stripped 5 bases from V and 1 base from J, with 11 bases between. The sample holds many counts of this clonotype. Its antigen is unknown. Unique molecular identifiers featured in how the TCRbeta library was prepared. TCRdb processed the PCR reads anew with MiXCR; each CDR3 protein has one entry. The table has a few hundred thousand distinct CDR3 sequences, 10% to 15% seen once. The genes are TRBV6-1 and TRBJ2-2; D unresolved. The clonotype comes from a male patient younger than 18 who had a stem cell transplant for acute myeloid leukemia, so the T cells may come from the graft donor. The specimen was PBMCs, mostly from graft donor cells, collected 360 days after TCRalphabeta/CD19-depleted stem cell transplant. In DNA form, the CDR3 reads TGTGCCAGCAGTACCCCCTTTATGAACACCGGGGAGCTGTTTTTT. This encodes CASSTPFMNTGELFF.